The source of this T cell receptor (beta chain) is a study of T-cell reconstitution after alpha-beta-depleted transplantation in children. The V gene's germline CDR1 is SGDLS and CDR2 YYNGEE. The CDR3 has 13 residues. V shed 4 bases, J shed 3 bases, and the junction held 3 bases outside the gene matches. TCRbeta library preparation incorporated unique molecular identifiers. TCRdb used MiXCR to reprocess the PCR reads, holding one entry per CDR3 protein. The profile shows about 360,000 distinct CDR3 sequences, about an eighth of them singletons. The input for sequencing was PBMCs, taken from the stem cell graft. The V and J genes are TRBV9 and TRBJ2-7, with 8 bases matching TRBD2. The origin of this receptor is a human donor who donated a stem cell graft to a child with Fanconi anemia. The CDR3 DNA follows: TGTGCCAGCAGCCATAGCGGGGTCTACGAGCAGTACTTC. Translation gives CASSHSGVYEQYF.